One and the same sample provided the 9 T cell receptor beta chains below, sequenced in a study of blood T cell repertoires in COVID-19. The repertoire was sequenced with immunoSEQ multiplex PCR; TCRdb's copy has only in-frame clones and lacks some. The sample has roughly 140,000 clones; roughly 80% are singletons. Sequenced sample: peripheral blood. The origin of the receptors is a human donor in a cohort sampled during active COVID-19.

This clone was seen only once. V and J are TRBV5-1 and TRBJ2-7; D ambiguous. V was shortened by 6 bases and J by 0 bases, with 7 bases between the two germline ends. Looked up from germline, CDR1 is SGHRS and CDR2 is YFSETQ. The CDR3 spans 12 residues. CDR3 amino acids: CASNSFSYEQYF. CDR3 DNA sequence: TGCGCCAGCAACTCCTTCTCCTACGAGCAGTACTTC.

V usage is TRBV11-2 and J usage is TRBJ2-4; D ambiguous. Trimming pared 2 bases from V and 0 bases from J, leaving 17 bases between. The CDR3 totals 18 residues. From germline, CDR1 is SGHAT and CDR2 FQNNGV. The CDR3 here is CASSLISLRQLAKNIQYF. The CDR3 DNA reads TGTGCCAGCAGCTTAATCTCTCTCAGGCAGCTAGCCAAAAACATTCAGTACTTC.

The chain recombines TRBV7-3 with TRBJ2-7, with 7 bases matching TRBD1. The CDR3 covers 15 residues. The ends lost 2 bases at V and 3 bases at J; junction bases unmatched: 7. Germline CDR1 and CDR2: SGHTA and FQGTGA. The CDR3 nucleotides read TGTGCCAGCAGCTTAGAGCCGGGACAGTACTACGAGCAGTACTTC. It encodes CASSLEPGQYYEQYF.

The rearrangement joins TRBV20-1 to TRBJ1-5; 7 nucleotides align to TRBD1. V trimming: 3 bases; J trimming: 9 bases; junction bases outside the gene matches: 14. Per germline, CDR1 DFQATT and CDR2 SNEGSKA (reference sequence). The CDR3 contains 15 residues. The CDR3 is CSASIFEAGGGPQHF. The CDR3 coding sequence is TGCAGTGCTAGTATATTCGAGGCAGGGGGAGGGCCCCAGCATTTT.

This clone was detected only once. The chain employs TRBV5-4 and TRBJ2-1, with TRBD2 matching over 10 bases. The CDR3 runs to 16 residues. Germline V gives CDR1 SGHNT, CDR2 YYREEE (reference sequence). V lost 0 bases and J lost 6; bases outside the gene matches: 6. CDR3 region: CASSLGSSGGLNEQFF. CDR3 nucleotide sequence: TGTGCCAGCAGCTTGGGGTCTAGCGGGGGCCTCAATGAGCAGTTCTTC.

This chain uses TRBV25-1 with TRBJ1-2; D might be TRBD1 (6 bases). Germline CDR1 is MGHDK and CDR2 is SYGVNS. Trimming took 7 bases from V and 3 from J, leaving 15 bases between them. This CDR3 has 14 amino acids. CDR3 nucleotide sequence: TGTGCCAGCAAGGCCCAGGGGAAAGACTATGGCTACACCTTC. Residues: CASKAQGKDYGYTF.

The chain uses TRBV15 and TRBJ2-7; TRBD1 matches 10 bases. The CDR3 covers 16 residues. Germline V gene data show CDR1 as LNHNV and CDR2 as YYDKDF (reference sequence). Trimming at V came to 2 bases and at J to 7 bases, leaving 11 bases not matched to a gene. CDR3 in amino acids: CATSRPSGTGAGEQYF. CDR3 bases: TGTGCCACCAGCAGACCATCCGGGACAGGGGCGGGGGAGCAGTACTTC.

The CDR3: CSGTGAYEQYF. The DNA for the CDR3 is TGCAGTGGGACAGGGGCCTACGAGCAGTACTTC. V is TRBV20-1 and J is TRBJ2-7; 9 nucleotides match TRBD1. Trimming cost V 7 bases and J 2 bases; bases outside gene matches: 0. The CDR3 loop spans 11 amino acids. Per the germline V gene, CDR1 is DFQATT and CDR2 is SNEGSKA (reference sequence).

The rearrangement joins TRBV5-3 to TRBJ1-1; TRBD1 matches 10 bases. TRBV5-3 is an open reading frame whose function is uncertain. With V trimmed by 4 bases and J by 5 bases, 8 bases remained unmatched. The CDR3 contains 15 residues. CDR3 amino acids: CARSAPGTGVTEAFF. CDR3 bases: TGTGCCAGAAGCGCTCCCGGGACAGGGGTTACTGAAGCTTTCTTT.